The present T cell receptor (beta chain) was sequenced within a study of CD8+CD57+ T cells in acquired aplastic anemia. Study summary: The sorted CD4+ and CD8+ cells yielded an average approximately 3.3 ug of DNA.

TCR beta VDJ and CDR3 profiles were obtained from a genomic DNA template. TCRdb passed the reads through MiXCR, listing each CDR3 protein once. The profile covers some 170,000 distinct CDR3 sequences, with around 50% appearing a single time and 1.1% taken by the ten largest. Whoever was chosen for sequencing had shown CD8+CD57+ cell expansion by flow cytometry. As a group, the patients uniformly had severe acquired aplastic anemia. No therapy had been given to the patients at the time of blood sampling. Source material: sorted CD4+, CD8+, or CD8+CD57+ T cells (not recorded which) from PBMCs. The origin of this receptor is a human donor with aplastic anemia.

CDR3 in DNA: TGTGCTAGTGGCCTTCTCGCAGGGGTAGAGTATTTT. Translating it yields CASGLLAGVEYF. V and J are TRBV12-5 and TRBJ2-3, with D possibly being TRBD1 (6 bases). The V gene lost 6 bases and the J gene lost 13 bases, with 17 bases spanning the gap. CDR1 is LGHNT and CDR2 is FRNRAP in the germline V gene. CDR3 length: 12 amino acids.